Listed below are T cell receptor beta chains from one sample, sequenced in a study of cytomegalovirus exposure and HLA in healthy donors. Profiled with immunoSEQ multiplex PCR; TCRdb holds only in-frame clones, not every one. The sample shows fewer than 200,000 clones, approximately 71% of them seen only once. The sequencing input was PBMCs. The receptors here all came from a girl between 10 and 17 years old in good health and CMV-seronegative. Both conserved end residues are trimmed from each CDR3. The order of the fields is CDR3 protein, D gene, J gene, V gene. D genes are given only for firm matches.

CDR3aa: ASSMDRVIRGEAF
d_gene: TRBD1
j_gene: TRBJ1-1
v_gene: TRBV2

CDR3aa: ASSFWGEEAF
d_gene: .
j_gene: TRBJ1-1
v_gene: TRBV27

CDR3aa: ASSFFRDTNYNEQF
d_gene: .
j_gene: TRBJ2-1
v_gene: TRBV6-6

CDR3aa: ASSYYRDSYEQY
d_gene: .
j_gene: TRBJ2-7
v_gene: TRBV5-1

CDR3aa: ASSPTGLAGGLSYNEQF
d_gene: TRBD2
j_gene: TRBJ2-1
v_gene: TRBV5-1

CDR3aa: ASSLGLAGKDTQY
d_gene: TRBD2
j_gene: TRBJ2-3
v_gene: TRBV5-4

CDR3aa: ASSSGQMDTEAF
d_gene: .
j_gene: TRBJ1-1
v_gene: TRBV7-3

CDR3aa: AWSGRKHRGFGGYT
d_gene: TRBD1
j_gene: TRBJ1-2
v_gene: TRBV30

CDR3aa: ASSGSGVKTQY
d_gene: .
j_gene: TRBJ2-5
v_gene: TRBV28

CDR3aa: ASSEAWGQGYEQY
d_gene: TRBD1
j_gene: TRBJ2-7
v_gene: TRBV6-1

CDR3aa: ASSSPGGNEQF
d_gene: .
j_gene: TRBJ2-1
v_gene: TRBV7-9

CDR3aa: ASSPGALGTNEKLF
d_gene: .
j_gene: TRBJ1-4
v_gene: TRBV5-1

CDR3aa: ASSGGRQGWTYNEQF
d_gene: .
j_gene: TRBJ2-1
v_gene: TRBV6-1

CDR3aa: ASSSFGQKLF
d_gene: .
j_gene: TRBJ1-4
v_gene: TRBV6-5

CDR3aa: ASSVSGKETQY
d_gene: .
j_gene: TRBJ2-5
v_gene: TRBV9

CDR3aa: ASILRTSGGFEQF
d_gene: TRBD2
j_gene: TRBJ2-1
v_gene: TRBV28

CDR3aa: ASSLGASGGHSTDTQY
d_gene: TRBD2
j_gene: TRBJ2-3
v_gene: TRBV5-1

CDR3aa: ASKRQGHDSEQY
d_gene: TRBD1
j_gene: TRBJ2-7
v_gene: TRBV2

CDR3aa: ASSEMGQSNTGELF
d_gene: TRBD1
j_gene: TRBJ2-2
v_gene: TRBV2

CDR3aa: ASAGTGGRNYGYT
d_gene: TRBD1
j_gene: TRBJ1-2
v_gene: TRBV6-6

CDR3aa: ASSLDLSGNTIY
d_gene: .
j_gene: TRBJ1-3
v_gene: TRBV5-4

CDR3aa: ASSTTKGLSVEHIQPQH
d_gene: .
j_gene: TRBJ1-5
v_gene: TRBV18

CDR3aa: ASKNGGITDTQY
d_gene: TRBD2
j_gene: TRBJ2-3
v_gene: TRBV6-5

CDR3aa: ASSFRLAGGPWSYNEQF
d_gene: TRBD2
j_gene: TRBJ2-1
v_gene: TRBV5-6

CDR3aa: ASNRGSNEKLF
d_gene: TRBD1
j_gene: TRBJ1-4
v_gene: TRBV4-1

CDR3aa: ASSYQGNTEAF
d_gene: .
j_gene: TRBJ1-1
v_gene: TRBV6-5

CDR3aa: ASSVGGLVMRETQY
d_gene: TRBD2
j_gene: TRBJ2-5
v_gene: TRBV9

CDR3aa: ASSFGGTYGYT
d_gene: .
j_gene: TRBJ1-2
v_gene: TRBV11-2

CDR3aa: ASSRQGGREKLF
d_gene: TRBD1
j_gene: TRBJ1-4
v_gene: TRBV6-5

CDR3aa: ASSMGQDQPQH
d_gene: TRBD1
j_gene: TRBJ1-5
v_gene: TRBV18

CDR3aa: ATYDRGRNQPQH
d_gene: TRBD1
j_gene: TRBJ1-5
v_gene: TRBV6-6

CDR3aa: ASSDIGGAGDTQY
d_gene: TRBD2
j_gene: TRBJ2-3
v_gene: TRBV6-4

CDR3aa: ASTAGHNYGYT
d_gene: .
j_gene: TRBJ1-2
v_gene: TRBV7-6

CDR3aa: ASRGGQALSTDTQY
d_gene: .
j_gene: TRBJ2-3
v_gene: TRBV5-4

CDR3aa: ASSIYPNMNTEAF
d_gene: .
j_gene: TRBJ1-1
v_gene: TRBV19

CDR3aa: ASSLAGTGEGTQY
d_gene: TRBD1
j_gene: TRBJ2-5
v_gene: TRBV5-1

CDR3aa: ASSSAGTGANEQF
d_gene: TRBD1
j_gene: TRBJ2-1
v_gene: TRBV7-3

CDR3aa: ASSLSPGTYEQY
d_gene: .
j_gene: TRBJ2-7
v_gene: TRBV5-1

CDR3aa: ASSGTGNYGYT
d_gene: TRBD1
j_gene: TRBJ1-2
v_gene: TRBV16

CDR3aa: ASTPAAVQETQY
d_gene: .
j_gene: TRBJ2-5
v_gene: TRBV11-1

CDR3aa: ASSHLLAGTGANVLT
d_gene: .
j_gene: TRBJ2-6
v_gene: TRBV14

CDR3aa: SVDGVPGSHEKLF
d_gene: .
j_gene: TRBJ1-4
v_gene: TRBV29-1

CDR3aa: ASSVPNHRDTHRETQY
d_gene: .
j_gene: TRBJ2-5
v_gene: TRBV7-9

CDR3aa: AWSVWGGPANTEAF
d_gene: .
j_gene: TRBJ1-1
v_gene: TRBV30